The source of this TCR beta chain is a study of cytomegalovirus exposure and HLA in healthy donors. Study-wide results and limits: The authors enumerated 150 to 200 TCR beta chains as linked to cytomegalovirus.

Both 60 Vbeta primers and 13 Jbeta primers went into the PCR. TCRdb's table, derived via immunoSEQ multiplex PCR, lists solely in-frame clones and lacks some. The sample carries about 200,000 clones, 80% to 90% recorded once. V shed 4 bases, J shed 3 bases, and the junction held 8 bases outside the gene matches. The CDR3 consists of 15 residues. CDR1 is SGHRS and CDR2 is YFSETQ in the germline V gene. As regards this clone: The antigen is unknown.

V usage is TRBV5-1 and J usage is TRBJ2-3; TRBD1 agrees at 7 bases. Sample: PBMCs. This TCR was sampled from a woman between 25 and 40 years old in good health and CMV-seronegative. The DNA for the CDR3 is TGCGCCAGCAGCAGGGACAGAATAGGGACAGATACGCAGTATTTT. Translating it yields CASSRDRIGTDTQYF.